This TCR beta chain was captured in a study of cytotoxic CD8 clonotypes in ibrutinib-treated CLL. Using immunoSEQ multiplex PCR, the repertoire was profiled, and TCRdb retains in-frame clones only, with some absent. The repertoire consists of 130,000 or so clones, with approximately 85% occurring once and the leading ten covering roughly 2%. The germline gives CDR1 SGHTA, CDR2 FQGNSA. This CDR3 is built from 15 residues. Trimming took 1 base from V and 2 from J, leaving 9 bases between them. This receptor was obtained from a human donor with chronic lymphocytic leukemia. The chain is built from TRBV7-2 and TRBJ2-4; the D is unclear. Source: PBMCs, taken after 24 months of ibrutinib treatment. This chain's CDR3 is CASSLEKGTKNIQYF. CDR3 nucleotides: TGTGCCAGCAGCTTAGAAAAGGGTACCAAAAACATTCAGTACTTC.